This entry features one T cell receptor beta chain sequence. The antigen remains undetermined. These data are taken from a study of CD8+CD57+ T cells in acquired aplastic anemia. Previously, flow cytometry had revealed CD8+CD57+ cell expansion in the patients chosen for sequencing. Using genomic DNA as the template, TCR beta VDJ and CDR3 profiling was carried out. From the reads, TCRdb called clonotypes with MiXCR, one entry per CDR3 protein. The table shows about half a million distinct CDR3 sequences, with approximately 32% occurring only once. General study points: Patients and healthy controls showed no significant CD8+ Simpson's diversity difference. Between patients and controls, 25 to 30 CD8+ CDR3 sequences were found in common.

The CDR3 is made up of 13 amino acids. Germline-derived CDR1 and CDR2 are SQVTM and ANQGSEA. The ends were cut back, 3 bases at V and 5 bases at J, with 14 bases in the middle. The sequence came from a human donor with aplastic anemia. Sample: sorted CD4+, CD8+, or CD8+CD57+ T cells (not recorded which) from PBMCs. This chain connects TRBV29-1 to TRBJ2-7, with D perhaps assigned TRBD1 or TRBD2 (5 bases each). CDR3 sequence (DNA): TGCAGCGTTGATCTCGGGGCTGGGGACGAGCAGTACTTC. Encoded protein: CSVDLGAGDEQYF.